The entry below gives a single TCR beta chain sequence along with its context. Its antigen specificity is not known. Base qualities were left out, and no much larger clone turns up one base away. TCR beta CDR3 regions were sequenced from DNA using the immunoSEQ Assay. The authors' analysis ran thus. To compute T cell density, TCR beta template counts were normalized to usable DNA, which was estimated by amplifying housekeeping genes. Richness was estimated using the preseqR package, with extrapolation to 400,000 templates for PBMC samples and to 120,000 templates for tissue samples. Clonality was defined as one minus Pielou's evenness. Tissue-enriched TCRs were identified by differential abundance testing using productive amino-acid clonotypes, minimum total count 5 and alpha 0.1. Repertoire overlap between compartments was quantified with the Jaccard Index and Morisita Overlap Index. TCR beta CDR3s were clustered by GLIPH together with public tetramer-defined viral CDR3s, and at least three viral sequences plus V-gene enrichment were required for viral motifs. In TCRdb, the immuneACCESS table is reduced to in-frame sequences with V and J assigned. These tables do not hold every clone; where another copy was compared, an unresolved V gene accounts for under half, and the others remain unexplained. That table is the source of V, J and clone size, and D and trimming were worked out from the DNA. The sample data list 34,000 or so clones, and 93% of these were observed just once. 7.9% of the sample comes from the top ten.

The data derive from a study of T cells in localized non-small cell lung cancer (dated by TCRdb to the early 2020s). Regarding the study in general: The study analyzed T cell repertoires of hundreds of early-stage NSCLC patients, comparing tumors and uninvolved tumor-adjacent lungs. The cohort consisted of under 300 treatment-naive NSCLC patients whose localized lung tumors had been resected. NSCLC patients had a mean age of approximately 66 years, and around 130 were male and about a hundred female. Results and caveats for the whole study, not just this receptor: Since the design was exploratory, TCR variables were selected using unadjusted p-values with no false-discovery rate correction. Because multi-region tumor sequencing was not done, intratumor heterogeneity could not be ruled out. Longer overall survival was associated with higher T cell density in blood, whereas shorter survival was associated with higher clonality in adjacent lung. The highest T cell clonality was observed in uninvolved tumor-adjacent lung, where clonality exceeded that of tumor, suggesting that antigenic responses were more focused in uninvolved tumor-adjacent lung. A median of 57 of the top 100 tumor clones turned up in the paired uninvolved adjacent lung, and some 27 of those clones also ranked among the top 100 of that same adjacent lung.

CDR1 SGHTA and CDR2 FQGNSA are derived from the germline V gene. Taken from cysteine to phenylalanine, the CDR3 has 14 residues. Left in the record is the CDR3 DNA by itself, 42 bases read in frame from the first base. The germline ends are 10 bases apart after V is trimmed by 4 bases and J by 1 base. At diagnosis, tumor, uninvolved tumor-adjacent lung and peripheral blood were collected and then preserved as a mix of FFPE and fresh-frozen material. Blood samples were analyzed as peripheral blood mononuclear cells for TCR repertoire profiling. This TCR came from an older female donor with stage I lung adenocarcinoma. This sequence uses TRBV7-2 and TRBJ1-1, with the D gene not clear enough to name. Here the sequenced sample was peripheral blood, taken before any cancer treatment. The CDR3 corresponds to CASSYDPGNTEAFF. The DNA reads as follows: TGTGCCAGCAGCTATGACCCCGGGAACACTGAAGCTTTCTTT.